This T cell receptor beta chain was retrieved from a study of early T cells in non-severe SARS-CoV-2 infection. This clonotype was seen at least ten times. Each single cDNA molecule received a unique molecular identifier. TCRdb processed the 5' RACE reads anew with MiXCR; each CDR3 protein has one entry. Of about 61,000 distinct CDR3 sequences in the sample, about 12% are singletons; the top ten hold approximately 1.2%. V gave up 6 bases and J gave up 5 bases, with 27 bases separating them. The V gene's germline CDR1 is WNHNN and CDR2 SYGVQD (reference sequence). The CDR3 is 18 amino acids. The clonotype comes from an adult who was a healthcare worker with PCR-confirmed SARS-CoV-2 infection or an uninfected control (not recorded which). The donor label of this sample is uncertain. The V gene is TRBV10-1, the J gene TRBJ2-3, with D perhaps matching TRBD2 (6 bases). Sequencing used whole blood, obtained at baseline. This CDR3 is CASSLIAPLATSEDTQYF. CDR3 nucleotides: TGCGCCAGCAGCCTAATTGCCCCTCTAGCGACTTCCGAAGATACGCAGTATTTT.